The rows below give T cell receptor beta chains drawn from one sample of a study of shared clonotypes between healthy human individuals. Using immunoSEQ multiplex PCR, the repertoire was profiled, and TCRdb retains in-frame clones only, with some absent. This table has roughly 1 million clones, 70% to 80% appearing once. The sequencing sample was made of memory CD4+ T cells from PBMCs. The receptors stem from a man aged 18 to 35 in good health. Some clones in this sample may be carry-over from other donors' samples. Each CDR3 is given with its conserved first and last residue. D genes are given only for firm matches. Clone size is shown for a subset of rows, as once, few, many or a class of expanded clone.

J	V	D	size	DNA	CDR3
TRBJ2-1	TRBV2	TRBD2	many	TGTGCCAGCAGTGAACCAGGACGCCCGGGACTAGCGGGAGGTTTCTCCTACAATGAGCAGTTCTTC	CASSEPGRPGLAGGFSYNEQFF
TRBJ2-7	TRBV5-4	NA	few	TGTGCCAGCAGCCCAAAGGGGGGGGCGGACGAGCAGTACTTC	CASSPKGGADEQYF
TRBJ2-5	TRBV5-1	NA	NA	TGCGCCAGCAACAGGCAGGAGCAAGAGACCCAGTACTTC	CASNRQEQETQYF
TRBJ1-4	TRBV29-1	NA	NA	TGCAGCGTGGTGATGGTGGATGGATATGAAAAACTGTTTTTT	CSVVMVDGYEKLFF
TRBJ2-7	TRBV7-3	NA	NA	TGTGCCAGCAGCTTAATATTTCGCGGGAAGGAGAGCTACGAGCAGTACTTC	CASSLIFRGKESYEQYF
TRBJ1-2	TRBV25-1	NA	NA	TGTGCCAGCAGTGAATCCGGTGTAGGCGGGGTTCTTGGGCGCACCTTC	CASSESGVGGVLGRTF
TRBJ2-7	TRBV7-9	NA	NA	TGTGCCAGCAGCTCTATAATGGTGGGCTACGAGCAGTACTTC	CASSSIMVGYEQYF
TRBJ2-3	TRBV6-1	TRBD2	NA	TGTGCCAGCAGTGCGTCAACTAGCGGGAGGAGTCCGTATTTT	CASSASTSGRSPYF
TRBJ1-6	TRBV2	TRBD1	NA	TGTGCCAGCAGTACAGGGGCCCAGGATTCACCCCTCCACTTT	CASSTGAQDSPLHF
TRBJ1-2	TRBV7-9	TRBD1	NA	TGTGCCAGCAGCCATGACAGGGGTCTTGGCTACACCTTC	CASSHDRGLGYTF
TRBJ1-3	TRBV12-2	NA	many	TGTGCAAGTCGCACCCTACCAGGCAGGGGGCTTTTTGGGCTGTCGGGAAACACCATATATTTT	CASRTLPGRGLFGLSGNTIYF
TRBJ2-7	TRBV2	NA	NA	TGTGCCAGCAGTGAGGTCTACGAGCAGTACTTC	CASSEVYEQYF
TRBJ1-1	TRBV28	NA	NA	TGTGCCAGCAGTTTGGGCGGAGGGATGAACACTGAAGCTTTCTTT	CASSLGGGMNTEAFF
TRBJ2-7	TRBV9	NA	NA	TGTGCCAGCAGCGTAGGAGAGGGCCGGTACGAGCAGTACTTC	CASSVGEGRYEQYF
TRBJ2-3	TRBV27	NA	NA	TGTGCCAGCAGTTTATCCGTCTTCGGCCGGGACGTCCGCACGGGTCAATCAGATACGCAGTATTTT	CASSLSVFGRDVRTGQSDTQYF
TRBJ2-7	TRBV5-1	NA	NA	TGCGCCAGCAGCTTACTCCAGGGACCGGTCGAGCAGTACTTC	CASSLLQGPVEQYF
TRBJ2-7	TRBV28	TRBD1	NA	TGTGCCAGCAGTTCGTACAGGGGCCACGAGCAGTACTTC	CASSSYRGHEQYF
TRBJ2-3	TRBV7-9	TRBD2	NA	TGTGCCAGCAGCCCCCGGGGGGATGGTGGCCCAGATACGCAGTATTTT	CASSPRGDGGPDTQYF
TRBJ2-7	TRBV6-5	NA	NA	TGTGCCAGCAGGTCCGGGTCCCACTACGAGCAGTACTTC	CASRSGSHYEQYF
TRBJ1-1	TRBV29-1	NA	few	TGCAGCGTCTCGAACCTGAACACTGAAGCTTTCTTT	CSVSNLNTEAFF
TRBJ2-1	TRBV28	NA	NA	TGTGCCAGCAGCTCCCTTACTAGCTACAGTTACAATGAGCAGTTCTTC	CASSSLTSYSYNEQFF
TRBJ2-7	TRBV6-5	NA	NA	TGTGCCAGCAGCCCCGACGGAGACTCCTACGAGCAGTACTTC	CASSPDGDSYEQYF
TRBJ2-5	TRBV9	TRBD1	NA	TGTGCCAGCAGCGCGGGGACAGGGGCCGGGCAAGAGACCCAGTACTTC	CASSAGTGAGQETQYF
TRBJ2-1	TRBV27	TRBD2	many	TGTGCCAGCAGTTTCCTGACTAGCGGGAGGGCTAATGAGCAGTTCTTC	CASSFLTSGRANEQFF
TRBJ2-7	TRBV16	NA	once	TGTGCCAGCAGCCAATCCGGCCTATCCTACGAGCAGTACTTC	CASSQSGLSYEQYF
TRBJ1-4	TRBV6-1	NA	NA	TGTGCCAGCAGGAGAGCAAGGGATCGGCGTGAAAAACTGTTTTTT	CASRRARDRREKLFF
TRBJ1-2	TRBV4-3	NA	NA	TGCGCCAGCAGCCAAGATTGGAGGGATTCCTATGGCTACACCTTC	CASSQDWRDSYGYTF
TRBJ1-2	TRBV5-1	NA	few	TGCGCCAGCAGCTTGGCCTACAGTGACTATGGCTACACCTTC	CASSLAYSDYGYTF
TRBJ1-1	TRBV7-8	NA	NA	TGTGCCAGCAGCTTAGTCCGTCCTATAGCTTTCTTT	CASSLVRPIAFF
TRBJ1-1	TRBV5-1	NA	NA	TGCGCCAGCAGGAAGGAGTCGGTTGGCACTGAAGCTTTCTTT	CASRKESVGTEAFF
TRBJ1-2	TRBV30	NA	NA	TGTGCCTGGAGAGAGAATTGGAACTATGGCTACACCTTC	CAWRENWNYGYTF
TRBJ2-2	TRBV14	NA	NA	TGTGCCAGCAGGCCTCGCGGGGTCAACACCGGGGAGCTGTTTTTT	CASRPRGVNTGELFF
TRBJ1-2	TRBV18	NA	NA	TGTGCCAGCTCACCTCCTGATATTATTTCTAACTATGGCTACACCTTC	CASSPPDIISNYGYTF
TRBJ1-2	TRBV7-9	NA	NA	TGTGCCAGCAGCCGCGCAAACACACAGGGAAATGGCTACACCTTC	CASSRANTQGNGYTF
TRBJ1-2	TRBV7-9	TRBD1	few	TGTGCCAGCAGCTTACATGGGACAGGGACCCTCAGCTATGGCTACACCTTC	CASSLHGTGTLSYGYTF
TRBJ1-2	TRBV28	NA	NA	TGTGCCACTGGGGGGGGACCCTATGGCTACACCTTC	CATGGGPYGYTF
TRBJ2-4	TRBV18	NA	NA	TGTGCCAGCTCCCCTGGCTCGGGGCTAGCCAAAAACATTCAGTACTTC	CASSPGSGLAKNIQYF
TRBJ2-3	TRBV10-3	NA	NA	TGTGCCATCAGTGACAGCACAGATACGCAGTATTTT	CAISDSTDTQYF
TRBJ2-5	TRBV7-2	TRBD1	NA	TGTGCCAGCAGCACAGGAAACGACAGGGGGCAGACCCAGTACTTC	CASSTGNDRGQTQYF
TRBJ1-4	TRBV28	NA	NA	TGTGCCAGCAGTTTATGGACCCAACGAACAACTAATGAAAAACTGTTTTTT	CASSLWTQRTTNEKLFF
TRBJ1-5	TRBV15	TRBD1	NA	TGTGCCACCAGCGGACAGGGGGATCAGCAGCCCCAGCATTTT	CATSGQGDQQPQHF
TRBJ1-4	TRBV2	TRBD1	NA	TGTGCCAGCAGGGGGACAGCAGCGGGAGAAAAACTGTTTTTT	CASRGTAAGEKLFF
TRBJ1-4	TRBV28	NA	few	TGTGCCAGCAGCCCCGGGACCAGAAGTGAAAAACTGTTTTTT	CASSPGTRSEKLFF
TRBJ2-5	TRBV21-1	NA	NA	TGTGCCAGTCTGAGGGAGGGCCAAGAGACCCAGTACTTC	CASLREGQETQYF
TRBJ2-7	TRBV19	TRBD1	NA	TGTGCCAGTAGTATGGGCACAGGGGGGTTCTACGAGCAGTACTTC	CASSMGTGGFYEQYF
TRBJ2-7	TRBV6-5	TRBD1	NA	TGTGCCAGCAGAGAAGGACAGGGAACCTACGAGCAGTACTTC	CASREGQGTYEQYF
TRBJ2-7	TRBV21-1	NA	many	TGTGCCAGCAGCCAGAAGCCGACAGGGGGGATTTGGGAGCAGTACTTC	CASSQKPTGGIWEQYF
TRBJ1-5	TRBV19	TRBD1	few	TGTGCCAGTAAGGGGGCTCCGGGACAAAGCAATCAGCCCCAGCATTTT	CASKGAPGQSNQPQHF
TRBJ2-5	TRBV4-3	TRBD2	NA	TGCGCCAGCAGCCAAGATCTAGCGGGATGGACTAAAGAGACCCAGTACTTC	CASSQDLAGWTKETQYF
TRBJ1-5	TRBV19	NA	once	TGTGCCAGTAGAGGAAATACTAACAATCAGCCCCAGCATTTT	CASRGNTNNQPQHF
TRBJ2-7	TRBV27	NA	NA	TGTGCCAGCAGGGGGGTTAGCTTCTACGAGCAGTACTTC	CASRGVSFYEQYF
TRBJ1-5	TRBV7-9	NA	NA	TGTGCCAGCAGCTTAACAGGCTTTAGCAATCAGCCCCAGCATTTT	CASSLTGFSNQPQHF
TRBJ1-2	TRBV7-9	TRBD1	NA	TGTGCCAGCAGCTTGGACAGGGCCTTTAACTATGGCTACACCTTC	CASSLDRAFNYGYTF